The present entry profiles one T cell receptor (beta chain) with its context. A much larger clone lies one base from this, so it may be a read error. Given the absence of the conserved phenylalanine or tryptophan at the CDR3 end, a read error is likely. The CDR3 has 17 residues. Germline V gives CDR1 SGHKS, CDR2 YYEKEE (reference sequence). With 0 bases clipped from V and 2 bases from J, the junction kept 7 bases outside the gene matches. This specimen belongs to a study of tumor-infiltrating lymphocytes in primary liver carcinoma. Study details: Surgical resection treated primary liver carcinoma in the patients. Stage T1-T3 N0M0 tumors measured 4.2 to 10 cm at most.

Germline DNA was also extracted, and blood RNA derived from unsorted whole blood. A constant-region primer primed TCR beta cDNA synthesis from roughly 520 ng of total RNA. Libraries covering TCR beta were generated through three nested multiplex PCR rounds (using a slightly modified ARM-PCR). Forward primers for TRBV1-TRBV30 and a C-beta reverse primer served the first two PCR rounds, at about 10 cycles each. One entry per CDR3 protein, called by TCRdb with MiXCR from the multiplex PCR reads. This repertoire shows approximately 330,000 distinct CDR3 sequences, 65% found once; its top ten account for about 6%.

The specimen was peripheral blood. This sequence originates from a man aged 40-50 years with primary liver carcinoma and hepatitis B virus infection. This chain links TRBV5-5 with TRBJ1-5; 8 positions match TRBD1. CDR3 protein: CASSLGPQTGGNQPQHS. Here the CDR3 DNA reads TGTGCCAGCAGCTTGGGCCCGCAGACAGGGGGCAATCAGCCCCAGCATTCT.